These 30 T cell receptor beta chains were sequenced from one sample in a study of blood T cell repertoires in COVID-19. Method: immunoSEQ multiplex PCR; TCRdb's copy keeps in-frame clones and lacks some. The sample yields 50,000 to 70,000 clones, more than 65% seen once. The material sequenced was peripheral blood. These receptors were taken from a woman aged 55-69 years with acute or convalescent COVID-19.

The chain is built from TRBV2 and TRBJ2-2; 8 nucleotides align to TRBD2. Trimming at V came to 7 bases and at J to 3 bases, leaving 7 bases not matched to a gene. The CDR3 loop spans 15 amino acids. Germline CDR1 is SNHLY and CDR2 is FYNNEI. The CDR3 coding sequence is TGTGCCAGCAAGGGCAGCGGGGGTTACACCGGGGAGCTGTTTTTT. Amino acids: CASKGSGGYTGELFF.

This clone was found a few times. The gene calls are TRBV19 and TRBJ1-2, with D uncertain. The CDR3 spans 16 residues. Between the trimmed V and J ends, which lost 0 bases and 4 bases, there was a span of 15 bases. Germline values: CDR1 LNHDA, CDR2 SQIVND (reference sequence). CDR3 DNA sequence: TGTGCCAGTAGTATAGAAGCCCTGACAAATAGCTATGGCTACACCTTC. It codes for CASSIEALTNSYGYTF.

The V call is TRBV29-1, the J call TRBJ2-7; 10 positions agree with TRBD1. V lost 6 bases to trimming and J lost 2 bases; unmatched junction nucleotides: 10. The CDR3 length is 15 residues. The germline gives CDR1 SQVTM, CDR2 ANQGSEA. This chain's CDR3 is CSVRSGTGDTYEQYF. CDR3 DNA: TGCAGCGTGAGATCCGGGACAGGGGACACCTACGAGCAGTACTTC.

The chain uses TRBV5-1 and TRBJ2-7; D perhaps matches TRBD2 (6 bases). Germline V gene sequence: CDR1 SGHRS, CDR2 YFSETQ. This CDR3 spans 14 amino acids. Trimming took 1 base from V and 6 from J, leaving 14 bases between them. CDR3 region: CASSLRDSPSEQYF. The CDR3, as DNA: TGCGCCAGCAGCTTGAGGGACTCTCCCTCCGAGCAGTACTTC.

The rearrangement links TRBV10-3 to TRBJ1-2; D possibly corresponds to TRBD1 (6 bases). This CDR3 is 17 amino acids long. Trimming left V 2 bases short and J 5 bases short, with 21 bases between. Germline V gives CDR1 ENHRY, CDR2 SYGVKD. Written as DNA, the CDR3 is TGTGCCATCAGTGAGCCATCCCTCGGGGGGCGCGGGTATGGCTACACCTTC. Translation: CAISEPSLGGRGYGYTF.

The V gene is TRBV23-1, the J gene TRBJ2-4, with a weak D call TRBD2 (5 bases). TRBV23-1 is identified as an open reading frame with a role that is uncertain. CDR3 length equals 16 residues. The V end lost 0 bases, the J end lost 5 bases, and 14 bases lay between the germline ends. CDR3 sequence: CASSQSVSAGENIQYF. The CDR3 region has the DNA TGCGCCAGCAGTCAATCAGTATCCGCCGGGGAAAACATTCAGTACTTC.

The chain has TRBV5-6 and TRBJ2-5; perhaps TRBD2 as D (7 bases). CDR1 SGHDT and CDR2 YYEEEE come from the germline V gene. V lost 1 base and J 2 bases, leaving 12 bases between the germline ends. The length of the CDR3 is 15 residues. The CDR3 protein is CASSLKGGHQETQYF. The CDR3 DNA reads TGTGCCAGCAGCTTGAAGGGGGGGCATCAAGAGACCCAGTACTTC.

The chain joins TRBV19 to TRBJ2-1, with 10 bases aligning to TRBD2. The CDR3 contains 16 residues. The J segment lost 2 bases and the V segment lost 6 bases, leaving 7 bases of the junction unmatched. CDR1 is LNHDA, CDR2 SQIVND, per germline (reference sequence). CDR3 nucleotides: TGTGCCAGTAGACAATCTAGCGGGGGTACCTACAATGAGCAGTTCTTC. This gives the protein CASRQSSGGTYNEQFF.

The chain carries TRBV2 and TRBJ1-2; 7 bases are a match to TRBD1. This CDR3 is built from 13 residues. V lost 3 bases and J lost 8; bases outside the gene matches: 6. Per germline, CDR1 SNHLY and CDR2 FYNNEI. The CDR3 sequence: CASSDGRGQGYTF. CDR3 coding DNA: TGTGCCAGCAGTGATGGTAGGGGGCAGGGCTACACCTTC.

This clone has only a few counts. This rearrangement joins TRBV27 to TRBJ1-6; D is uncertain. Germline CDR1 MNHEY, CDR2 SMNVEV (reference sequence). With 2 bases removed from V and 0 bases from J, the gap between germline ends came to 11 bases. The CDR3 loop spans 17 amino acids. The CDR3 DNA follows: TGTGCCAGCAGTTTACTTTACCCCTACTCCTATAATTCACCCCTCCACTTT. It is translated as CASSLLYPYSYNSPLHF.

The V and J genes are TRBV6-1 and TRBJ1-5, with 7 bases that match TRBD1. Germline V gene data show CDR1 as MNHNS and CDR2 as SASEGT. CDR3 length: 14 amino acids. V shed 1 base, J shed 6 bases, and the junction held 3 bases outside the gene matches. CDR3 loop: CASSEVQGTQPQHF. CDR3 in DNA: TGTGCCAGCAGTGAAGTACAGGGGACTCAGCCCCAGCATTTT.

The chain recombines TRBV5-1 with TRBJ2-2, with D possibly matching TRBD2 (7 bases). The CDR3 sequence is 17 residues long. The ends were cut back, 3 bases at V and 4 bases at J, with 19 bases in the middle. Per the germline V gene, CDR1 is SGHRS and CDR2 is YFSETQ. CDR3 protein: CASSSGGGARSTGELFF. The DNA of the CDR3 is TGCGCCAGCAGCTCCGGTGGGGGGGCGCGGAGCACCGGGGAGCTGTTTTTT. The whole variable domain, filled in from reference TRBV5-1 and TRBJ2-2, reads KAGVTQTPRYLIKTRGQQVTLSCSPISGHRSVSWYQQTPGQGLQFLFEYFSETQRNKGNFPGRFSGRQFSNSRSEMNVSTLELGDSALYLCASSSGGGARSTGELFFGEGSRLTVL.

The V call is TRBV5-1, the J call TRBJ1-1, with 7 bases aligning to TRBD1. The CDR3 is made up of 14 amino acids. Germline CDR1 is SGHRS and CDR2 is YFSETQ. Trimming removed 5 bases from V and 3 bases from J; junction bases left unmatched: 7. The CDR3: CASSSGQWDTEAFF. CDR3 in DNA: TGCGCCAGCAGTTCGGGACAGTGGGACACTGAAGCTTTCTTT.

This chain connects TRBV6-4 to TRBJ1-4; perhaps TRBD1 as D (6 bases). The ends were cut back, 11 bases at V and 8 bases at J, with 12 bases in the middle. Germline V CDR1 and CDR2: MRHNA, SNTAGT. The CDR3 has 11 residues. The CDR3 loop is CAHIRGEKLFF. In DNA, the CDR3 is TGTGCCCACATTAGGGGGGAAAAACTGTTTTTT.

This clone turned up a few times. V and J are TRBV19 and TRBJ1-5; the D is unclear. The CDR3 loop spans 12 amino acids. Germline lookup yields CDR1 LNHDA and CDR2 SQIVND (reference sequence). The V gene lost 3 bases and the J gene lost 8 bases, with 8 bases spanning the gap. CDR3 residues: CASSMLSEPQHF. CDR3 in DNA: TGTGCCAGTAGTATGCTCTCGGAGCCCCAGCATTTT.

The J gene is TRBJ2-7, the V gene TRBV29-1; 8 nucleotides line up with TRBD2. Germline CDR1 and CDR2: SQVTM and ANQGSEA. The CDR3 loop spans 15 amino acids. With V trimmed by 6 bases and J by 3 bases, 13 bases remained unmatched. CDR3 loop: CSVSGGGGVDYEQYF. Here the CDR3 DNA reads TGCAGCGTCTCCGGGGGGGGAGGGGTTGACTACGAGCAGTACTTC.

Comments on this clone: Other nucleotide sequences in the sample specify the same CDR3. The gene calls are TRBV5-1 and TRBJ2-5; 8 bases line up with TRBD1. The V gene end was trimmed by 0 bases and the J gene end by 2 bases; junction bases not matched to a gene: 6. Germline V lookup: CDR1 SGHRS, CDR2 YFSETQ. The CDR3 length is 16 residues. Written as DNA, the CDR3 is TGCGCCAGCAGCTTGGGGGGGACAGGATTTCAAGAGACCCAGTACTTC. As protein: CASSLGGTGFQETQYF.

V and J are TRBV27 and TRBJ1-3; unclear D gene. The CDR3 is made up of 15 amino acids. With 3 bases removed from V and 2 bases from J, the gap between germline ends came to 11 bases. CDR1 and CDR2 from the germline V gene are MNHEY and SMNVEV (reference sequence). CDR3 loop: CASSLERPPGNTIYF. The CDR3 DNA follows: TGTGCCAGCAGTTTGGAGAGACCTCCTGGAAACACCATATATTTT.

CDR3 nucleotide sequence: TGTGCCAGCAGCTTCCTGACTAGCCTCAGCACAGATACGCAGTATTTT. It encodes CASSFLTSLSTDTQYF. The rearrangement joins TRBV9 to TRBJ2-3, with 7 positions matching TRBD2. Germline V gene lookup returns CDR1 SGDLS and CDR2 YYNGEE. Trimming took 4 bases from V and 0 from J; bases not matched to a gene: 8. This CDR3 region has 16 residues.

The chain links TRBV6-6 to TRBJ1-2; D may be TRBD1 (6 bases). The CDR3 contains 14 residues. In germline, CDR1 is MNHNY, CDR2 SVGAGI (reference sequence). Trimming removed 2 bases at V and 8 bases at J, with 15 bases between. Here the CDR3 reads CASSYTGIVGGYTF. The CDR3 DNA reads TGTGCCAGCAGTTACACAGGGATCGTAGGCGGCTACACCTTC.

The chain couples TRBV5-4 to TRBJ1-1; 9 positions match TRBD1. J lost 5 bases, V lost 4 bases, and 9 bases had no gene match. Germline V gene sequence: CDR1 SGHNT, CDR2 YYREEE (reference sequence). The CDR3 is 15 amino acids. The CDR3 DNA is TGTGCCAGCAGCCGATACGACAGGGGGTCGACTGAAGCTTTCTTT. Translation gives CASSRYDRGSTEAFF.

The chain employs TRBV13 and TRBJ2-3, with TRBD2 matching 11 bases. CDR3 length equals 16 residues. With V trimmed by 1 base and J by 6 bases, 6 bases remained unmatched. The germline V gene has CDR1 PRHDT and CDR2 FYEKMQ (reference sequence). CDR3 region: CASSLVGSGGADTQYF. Written as DNA, the CDR3 is TGTGCCAGCAGCTTAGTCGGTAGCGGGGGGGCGGATACGCAGTATTTT.

This clone came up a few times. The chain recombines TRBV12-3 or TRBV12-4 with TRBJ1-2; D remains unclear. V was pared by 7 bases and J by 2 bases, with 11 bases between. CDR3 size: 13 residues. The CDR3 region is CASTLTENYGYTF. The DNA for the CDR3 is TGTGCCAGCACCCTGACTGAGAACTATGGCTACACCTTC.

This clone was recorded once. This chain uses TRBV11-2 with TRBJ1-4, with TRBD1 matching over 7 bases. V was pared by 4 bases and J by 4 bases, with 6 bases of the junction left unmatched. The CDR3 length is 15 residues. Germline CDR1 SGHAT, CDR2 FQNNGV. CDR3 residues: CASSSRQGNNEKLFF. In DNA, the CDR3 is TGTGCCAGCAGCTCCCGACAGGGAAATAATGAAAAACTGTTTTTT.

The rearrangement links TRBV21-1 to TRBJ1-5; the DNA was not used to check the table's D call, TRBD1. TRBV21-1 is a pseudogene. The CDR3 consists of 17 residues. CDR3 nucleotides: TGTGCCAGCAGCAAAACAGTCAGATTTTATAGCAATCAGCCCCAGCATTTT. Translating it yields CASSKTVRFYSNQPQHF.

The gene calls are TRBV5-6 and TRBJ1-2; 8 bases fit TRBD1. CDR1 is SGHDT and CDR2 is YYEEEE in the germline V gene. V was clipped by 4 bases and J by 0 bases; unmatched bases: 8. The CDR3 contains 16 residues. CDR3 in DNA: TGTGCCAGCAGCCGTCGGACAGGGACCGCTAACTATGGCTACACCTTC. It is translated as CASSRRTGTANYGYTF.

The rearrangement uses TRBV18 and TRBJ2-2; weak D call: TRBD1 (6 bases). The CDR3 extends over 16 amino acids. V was pared by 2 bases and J by 0 bases, with 10 bases between. The germline gives CDR1 KGHSH, CDR2 LQKENI. CDR3 bases: TGTGCCAGCTCACCAACGGCAGGGGCGAACACCGGGGAGCTGTTTTTT. Amino acids: CASSPTAGANTGELFF.

V is TRBV5-5 and J is TRBJ1-6; a possible D gene is TRBD1 (5 bases). This CDR3 spans 17 amino acids. Germline V lookup: CDR1 SGHKS, CDR2 YYEKEE (reference sequence). Trimming took off 3 bases at V and 2 bases at J, with 15 bases between the two ends. The CDR3 sequence is CASSYNLRETYNSPLHF. CDR3 DNA: TGTGCCAGCAGCTATAATCTCAGGGAAACCTATAATTCACCCCTCCACTTT. Full variable domain (remainder filled in from reference TRBV5-5 and TRBJ1-6): DAGVTQSPTHLIKTRGQQVTLRCSPISGHKSVSWYQQVLGQGPQFIFQYYEKEERGRGNFPDRFSARQFPNYSSELNVNALLLGDSALYLCASSYNLRETYNSPLHFGNGTRLTVT.

The rearrangement joins TRBV5-3 to TRBJ1-5; perhaps TRBD1 as D (5 bases). TRBV5-3 is marked as an open reading frame, function uncertain. This CDR3 has 16 amino acids. V was pared by 4 bases and J by 7 bases, with 21 bases between. CDR3 sequence reads: CARSPSGKPPPQPQHF. The CDR3 bases are TGTGCCAGAAGCCCCTCAGGGAAGCCACCCCCCCAGCCCCAGCATTTT.

V gene TRBV14 combines with J gene TRBJ1-2, with D unclear. V lost 5 bases to trimming and J lost 4 bases, with 14 bases between them. Germline-derived CDR1 and CDR2 are SGHDN and FVKESK. This CDR3 region has 14 residues. CDR3 amino acids: CASSSRYGLYGYTF. DNA of the CDR3: TGTGCCAGCAGCTCAAGATATGGACTCTATGGCTACACCTTC.